This T cell receptor beta chain was identified in a study of CD8+ T cells in alopecia areata. Treatment reported: oral pan-JAK inhibitor, 5-10 mg twice daily. Broader study findings: Scalp clonality and expanded CD8+ clones among the top 100 fell significantly with tofacitinib.

In each case, RNA was isolated and then reverse transcribed into cDNA as the sequencing template. Libraries were prepared by immunoSEQ multiplex PCR; TCRdb keeps only in-frame clonotypes and omits some of them. The sample yields 100,000 to 140,000 clones, about four fifths seen once. The germline V gene has CDR1 SSHAT and CDR2 FNYEAQ (reference sequence). The CDR3 sequence is 15 residues long. Worth noting for this clone: Its antigen is unknown. A junction end diverges from the germline sequence, so it may reflect a read error.

The chain couples TRBV7-7 to TRBJ2-2; the D is unclear. This clonotype originated in a human donor with alopecia areata. The material sequenced was CD8+ T cells sorted from blood, taken at week 24, from a patient treated with tofacitinib. The CDR3 DNA is TGTGCTAGCAGCTCTTCCCCGGCTCCAACCGGGGAGCTGTTTTTT. Translated: CASSSSPAPTGELFF. Full variable domain (remainder filled in from reference TRBV7-7 and TRBJ2-2): GAGVSQSPRYKVTKRGQDVTLRCDPISSHATLYWYQQALGQGPEFLTYFNYEAQPDKSGLPSDRFSAERPEGSISTLTIQRTEQRDSAMYRCASSSSPAPTGELFFGEGSRLTVL.